This T cell receptor (beta chain) was captured by sequencing in a study of patients and donors after allogeneic stem cell transplantation. TCRdb recomputed calls from the RT-PCR reads with MiXCR, one row per CDR3 protein. The profile shows some 1,600 distinct CDR3 sequences, 23% of them singletons. Between the trimmed V and J ends, which lost 4 bases and 6 bases, there was a span of 10 bases. Looked up from germline, CDR1 is MNHEY and CDR2 is SVGAGI. The CDR3 covers 12 residues. This TCR was recovered from a human donor who was either an allogeneic HSCT recipient or a stem cell or donor lymphocyte infusion donor (not recorded which). It is not recorded whose cells these are; they may come from a transplant donor. This sequence joins TRBV6-5 and TRBJ2-7, with D maybe TRBD2 (6 bases). The sample taken for sequencing was blood, either unsorted or a sorted T cell fraction (not recorded which). The CDR3 here is CASSFRGSEQYF. The CDR3 DNA is TGTGCCAGCAGTTTTCGGGGGAGCGAGCAGTACTTC.